What follows are 13 T cell receptor beta chains derived from one specimen sequenced in a study of T cell clonality in common variable immunodeficiency. Some clones are missing from TCRdb's copy, which holds only in-frame ones; the method was immunoSEQ multiplex PCR. This sample carries about 74,000 clones and no singletons, and 0.8% goes to the top ten. The specimen sequenced was peripheral blood mononuclear cells. These receptors were obtained from a person between 18 and 75 years old in good health.

There are many counts of this clone. The read ends 3 residues before the CDR3 terminus; that terminus is restored from the germline J gene. The chain joins TRBV6-2 or TRBV6-3 to TRBJ2-7; a possible D gene is TRBD1 (6 bases). Trimming took off 4 bases at V and 2 bases at J, with 12 bases between the two ends. The CDR3 has 14 residues. Germline CDR1 MNHEY, CDR2 SVGEGT. The CDR3 loop reads CASSSQGFTYEQYF. Partial CDR3 DNA: TGTGCCAGCAGTTCACAGGGTTTCACCTACGAG.

This clone was seen many times. The observed sequence ends 3 residues before the CDR3 terminus, with the missing tail filled in from the germline J gene. The rearrangement links TRBV2 to TRBJ2-7; the D gene is possibly TRBD1 (6 bases). The CDR3 covers 14 residues. In germline, CDR1 is SNHLY, CDR2 FYNNEI. Trimming pared 3 bases from V and 2 bases from J, leaving 11 bases between. The CDR3 DNA, read in part, is TGTGCCAGCAGTGACGAGGACAGCCCCTACGAG. Translation: CASSDEDSPYE. The complete CDR3 sequence is CASSDEDSPYEQYF. Full variable domain (missing parts from reference TRBV2 and TRBJ2-7): EPEVTQTPSHQVTQMGQEVILRCVPISNHLYFYWYRQILGQKVEFLVSFYNNEISEKSEIFDDQFSVERPDGSNFTLKIRSTKLEDSAMYFCASSDEDSPYEQYFGPGTRLTVT.

This clone was detected ten times or more. The CDR3 end falls 3 residues outside the read, so it is completed with the germline J gene. V is TRBV19 and J is TRBJ1-2; maybe TRBD1 (6 bases). V lost 5 bases to trimming and J lost 7 bases, with 20 bases between them. Germline CDR1 and CDR2: LNHDA and SQIVND (reference sequence). There are 15 residues in the CDR3. CDR3 protein: CASSLMSGGAGGYTF. CDR3 DNA, as far as it was read: TGTGCCAGTAGTCTTATGTCGGGGGGCGCGGGTGGC.

This clone was detected a few times. Germline is not matched at one junction end, which may reflect a read error. The DNA ends 3 residues before the CDR3 does, and the rest of the CDR3 is filled in from the germline J gene. The chain couples TRBV5-8 to TRBJ2-1; TRBD1 agrees at 8 bases. Germline V gene lookup returns CDR1 SGHTS and CDR2 YDEGEE. CDR3 length: 15 residues. Incomplete CDR3 DNA: TGTGCCGGCAGCTACGGGACAGGTCAAAACAATGAG. As protein: CAGSYGTGQNNE. The entire CDR3 reads CAGSYGTGQNNEQFF.

There are many counts of this clone. Mismatch with germline at one junction end may stem from a read error. From the germline J gene comes the end of the CDR3, since the read stops 3 residues before it. The rearrangement joins TRBV4-1 to TRBJ1-3, with D possibly TRBD1 on 5 matching bases. CDR1 is MGHRA and CDR2 is YSYEKL in the germline V gene. The CDR3 length is 15 residues. The DNA read from the CDR3 is TGCGCCAGCACCCAAGAGGGACTTGGCCAAAACACC. Protein: CASTQEGLGQNT. The full CDR3 reads CASTQEGLGQNTIYF.

The table lists this clone with a few counts. The CDR3 region is CASSRQGAQDTEAFF. The CDR3 bases that were read are TGTGCCAGCAGCCGCCAGGGGGCGCAGGACACTGAA. The chain combines TRBV7-6 with TRBJ1-1; TRBD1 aligns across 8 bases. The read falls 3 residues short of the CDR3 end, and the missing part is taken from the germline J gene. Unmatched junction bases numbered 8, after V lost 5 bases and J lost 3 bases. Germline V lookup: CDR1 SGHVS, CDR2 FNYEAQ. This CDR3 has 15 residues.

This clone was seen many times. With the read ending 3 residues before the CDR3 end, the germline J gene is used to fill in that end. V gene TRBV29-1 combines with J gene TRBJ1-1; D is unclear. Looked up from germline, CDR1 is SQVTM and CDR2 is ANQGSEA. The CDR3 extends over 13 amino acids. The germline V and J ends were trimmed by 5 bases and 6 bases, with 16 bases remaining between them. Incomplete CDR3 DNA: TGCAGCGTTAGCGGGAGGGTAGGCGCTGAA. As protein: CSVSGRVGAE. From start to end, the CDR3 is CSVSGRVGAEAFF.

This clone was detected many times. The CDR3 loop reads CSARRPGTGRDKLFF. The sequenced CDR3 bases are TGCAGTGCTAGACGCCCCGGGACAGGACGAGACAAA. This sequence joins TRBV20-1 and TRBJ1-4, with 8 bases that match TRBD1. The read ends 3 residues shy of where the CDR3 ends; the end is completed using the germline J gene. The CDR3 has 15 residues. Germline CDR1 DFQATT, CDR2 SNEGSKA (reference sequence).

On this clone itself: The read terminates 3 residues ahead of where the CDR3 ends, so the germline J gene completes it. This rearrangement joins TRBV10-2 to TRBJ2-1; 11 nucleotides align to TRBD2. The V segment lost 6 bases and the J segment 9 bases; nucleotides outside the gene matches: 10. This CDR3 has 15 residues. Germline CDR1 reads WSHSY; CDR2 reads SAAADI. Here the CDR3 reads CASRELAGGKSEQFF. CDR3 DNA (partial): TGCGCCAGCAGGGAGCTAGCGGGAGGTAAGAGTGAG.

This clone was observed at least ten times. The read is 3 residues too short to cover the CDR3 end, so that end is filled in from the germline J gene. The chain is built from TRBV6-1 and TRBJ2-1; D is perhaps TRBD1 (5 bases). Trimming stripped 0 bases from V and 4 bases from J, with 7 bases between. This CDR3 is 14 amino acids long. Germline assignment: CDR1 MNHNS and CDR2 SASEGT. The CDR3 DNA, read in part, is TGTGCCAGCAGTGAAGCGGGGCGGTACAATGAG. Its translation is CASSEAGRYNE. The CDR3 reads in full as CASSEAGRYNEQFF.

This clone was seen at least ten times. The sequenced fragment ends 3 residues before the CDR3 boundary, so the rest is inferred from the germline J gene. The chain couples TRBV20-1 to TRBJ2-7, with 8 positions matching TRBD1. The CDR3 totals 14 residues. Germline V gives CDR1 DFQATT, CDR2 SNEGSKA (reference sequence). V was clipped by 1 base and J by 5 bases; unmatched bases: 7. The DNA read from the CDR3 is TGCAGTGCTAGAGCCTCGGCAGGGGGCGACGAG. Residues: CSARASAGGDE. The complete CDR3 reads CSARASAGGDEQYF.

This clone was recorded at least ten times. The read stops 3 residues short of the end of the CDR3; the missing end is completed from the germline J gene. The V call is TRBV13, the J call TRBJ2-3; the match to TRBD2 covers 11 bases. This CDR3 is built from 16 residues. Germline V gene lookup returns CDR1 PRHDT and CDR2 FYEKMQ (reference sequence). The V segment lost 4 bases and the J segment 6 bases; nucleotides outside the gene matches: 9. The covered CDR3 bases are TGTGCCAGCAGCTCCCGACTAGCGGGACCCCCCGATACG. Protein sequence: CASSSRLAGPPDT. The complete CDR3 sequence is CASSSRLAGPPDTQYF. Combining the CDR3 with reference TRBV13 and TRBJ2-3 gives the whole variable domain AAGVIQSPRHLIKEKRETATLKCYPIPRHDTVYWYQQGPGQDPQFLISFYEKMQSDKGSIPDRFSAQQFSDYHSELNMSSLELGDSALYFCASSSRLAGPPDTQYFGPGTRLTVL.

This clone was observed at least ten times. The read finishes 3 residues shy of the CDR3 end, and the germline J gene is used to complete it. V is TRBV16 and J is TRBJ2-7; D might be TRBD1 (5 bases). Germline CDR1 is KGHSY and CDR2 is FQNENV. The CDR3 loop spans 14 amino acids. Trimming left V 7 bases short and J 0 bases short, with 13 bases between. CDR3 bases read: TGTGCCAGCACCCTACAGGTTAGCTCCTACGAG. Encoded protein: CASTLQVSSYE. The full CDR3 is CASTLQVSSYEQYF.